The present TCR beta chain was sequenced within a study of CD4 T cells in relation to SARS-CoV-2 and coronaviruses. Remarks on this clone: The antigen is unknown.

The unexposed donors gave CD4+ T cells in about 2010-2019, prior to COVID-19. The cells were cultured for roughly 11 days before CD4+ T cells were isolated. The assay was immunoSEQ multiplex PCR, and TCRdb's table has in-frame clones only and misses some. Of 20,000 to 25,000 clones in the sample, 66% were seen once. The origin of this receptor is a human donor in good health. Sequencing was carried out using CD4+ T cells from PBMCs, cultured in vitro.

The CDR3, as DNA: TGTGCCAGCTTCGGAATCATGAACACTGAAGCTTTCTTT. Its translation is CASFGIMNTEAFF. The chain carries TRBV6-5 and TRBJ1-1; D remains unclear. Germline CDR1 and CDR2: MNHEY and SVGAGI. The CDR3 sequence is 13 residues long. Trimming removed 8 bases at V and 0 bases at J, with 10 bases between.